These 26 T cell receptor beta chains share one sample of origin, sequenced in a study of T-cell memory formation after mild COVID-19. Each CDR3 protein is one row after TCRdb ran MiXCR on the 5' RACE reads. The sample includes 200,000 to 300,000 distinct CDR3 sequences, over 15% of them seen just once. The sequencing input was PBMCs or a T cell subset sorted from them (not recorded which). These receptor sequences come from a man between 18 and 35 years old who had mild COVID-19 (a few samples of this study predate the infection). Cell type and time point are not known.

This clonotype was counted between two and nine times. The chain recombines TRBV19 with TRBJ1-5; 8 bases agree with TRBD1. Germline-derived CDR1 and CDR2 are LNHDA and SQIVND (reference sequence). Germline trimming cut 5 bases from V and 6 bases from J; bases unmatched to any gene: 6. This CDR3 has 14 amino acids. The CDR3 sequence: CASSPRGLGQPQHF. DNA of the CDR3: TGTGCCAGTAGTCCCAGGGGGCTGGGTCAGCCCCAGCATTTT. Filled out from reference TRBV19 and TRBJ1-5, the complete variable domain reads DGGITQSPKYLFRKEGQNVTLSCEQNLNHDAMYWYRQDPGQGLRLIYYSQIVNDFQKGDIAEGYSVSREKKESFPLTVTSAQKNPTAFYLCASSPRGLGQPQHFGDGTRLSIL.

This clonotype has a count of ten or more. J is TRBJ2-3 and V is TRBV25-1; 9 positions match TRBD2. Looked up from germline, CDR1 is MGHDK and CDR2 is SYGVNS. Losses at the gene ends were 7 bases for V and 1 base for J; bases not matched to a gene: 6. The CDR3 has 15 amino acids. As DNA, the CDR3 is TGTGCCAGCACCCCAAAGCGGGGGGGCACAGATACGCAGTATTTT. This translates into CASTPKRGGTDTQYF.

V is TRBV20-1 and J is TRBJ2-3; 9 bases map to TRBD2. Germline lookup yields CDR1 DFQATT and CDR2 SNEGSKA (reference sequence). The junction had 6 bases not matched to a gene; V was cut back by 5 bases and J by 6 bases. The CDR3 is made up of 13 amino acids. The CDR3 region is CSAPPSGADTQYF. CDR3 sequence (DNA): TGCAGTGCTCCCCCTAGCGGGGCGGATACGCAGTATTTT.

This clonotype was detected only a few times. The chain carries TRBV12-3 or TRBV12-4 and TRBJ2-3; D remains ambiguous. CDR3 length: 9 residues. V lost 6 bases and J lost 15, with 10 bases in between. DNA of the CDR3: TGTGCCAGCAGCCCCCCGACCTATTTT. This codes for CASSPPTYF.

V is TRBV6-2 or TRBV6-3 and J is TRBJ2-7; 7 bases are a match to TRBD2. Germline V lookup: CDR1 MNHEY, CDR2 SVGEGT. The CDR3 length is 16 residues. Trimming took 4 bases from V and 0 from J; bases not matched to a gene: 9. The CDR3 coding sequence is TGTGCCAGCAGTTCGCGGCGGGGGAACTACTCCTACGAGCAGTACTTC. It encodes CASSSRRGNYSYEQYF.

Only a few counts were recorded for this clonotype. The chain combines TRBV5-1 with TRBJ1-5; weak D call: TRBD1 (5 bases). V lost 0 bases, J lost 4 bases, and 11 bases lay in between. Germline V gives CDR1 SGHRS, CDR2 YFSETQ. The length of the CDR3 is 15 residues. The CDR3, as DNA: TGCGCCAGCAGCTTGGAGGGGACGGGGAATCAGCCCCAGCATTTT. This gives the protein CASSLEGTGNQPQHF.

The gene calls are TRBV21-1 and TRBJ2-3; the D segment call TRBD1 is taken from the table without a DNA check. TRBV21-1 is shown as a pseudogene. This CDR3 spans 18 amino acids. CDR3 nucleotides: TGTGCCAGCAGCAAAGACCCCTACAGGCGTAGCCGCCCAGATACGCAGTATTTT. Amino acids: CASSKDPYRRSRPDTQYF.

This clonotype has just a few counts. The chain has TRBV14 and TRBJ1-4; D gene unclear. Germline assignment: CDR1 SGHDN and CDR2 FVKESK. V gave up 2 bases and J gave up 1 base, with 8 bases separating them. The CDR3 spans 15 residues. The chain's CDR3 is CASSQRWGTNEKLFF. As DNA, the CDR3 is TGTGCCAGCAGCCAACGTTGGGGAACTAATGAAAAACTGTTTTTT.

The rearrangement uses TRBV7-8 and TRBJ1-2; 8 bases are shared with TRBD1. The CDR3 has 16 residues. With V trimmed by 5 bases and J by 7 bases, 15 bases remained unmatched. Germline V lookup: CDR1 SGHVS, CDR2 FQNEAQ. CDR3 sequence: CASSLRRGQGSGGYTF. The CDR3 DNA reads TGTGCCAGCAGCCTTAGGAGAGGACAGGGATCCGGTGGCTACACCTTC.

This clonotype was counted only a few times. V usage is TRBV11-2 and J usage is TRBJ2-1, with D unclear. Germline CDR1 is SGHAT and CDR2 is FQNNGV. The CDR3 sequence is 10 residues long. The germline V and J ends were trimmed by 9 bases and 5 bases, with 5 bases remaining between them. The CDR3 loop is CASQHNEQFF. CDR3 in DNA: TGTGCCAGTCAACACAATGAGCAGTTCTTC.

The V gene is TRBV24-1, the J gene TRBJ2-5; 7 nucleotides line up with TRBD2. Germline CDR1 and CDR2: KGHDR and SFDVKD. The V and J ends lost 5 bases and 2 bases, in that order; junction bases with no gene match: 10. The CDR3 length is 16 residues. CDR3 residues: CATSGDSGNVQETQYF. DNA of the CDR3: TGTGCCACCAGTGGCGACAGCGGGAATGTACAAGAGACCCAGTACTTC.

The sample holds a few counts of this clonotype. The chain has TRBV6-2 or TRBV6-3 and TRBJ2-1; D not certain. CDR1 is MNHEY and CDR2 is SVGEGT in the germline V gene. This CDR3 is 13 amino acids long. V was shortened by 3 bases and J by 6 bases, with 9 bases between the two germline ends. The CDR3 spells CASSYNLGNEQFF. CDR3 in DNA: TGTGCCAGCAGTTATAACCTAGGCAATGAGCAGTTCTTC.

In its sample, this clonotype was seen a few times. V usage is TRBV28 and J usage is TRBJ1-1; 7 positions agree with TRBD1. Germline trimming cut 5 bases from V and 1 base from J; bases unmatched to any gene: 7. The germline V gene encodes CDR1 MDHEN and CDR2 SYDVKM. CDR3 length: 15 residues. Here the CDR3 DNA reads TGTGCCAGCAGTCCACTAGGGACAGCGAACACTGAAGCTTTCTTT. As protein: CASSPLGTANTEAFF. The full variable domain, in which reference TRBV28 and TRBJ1-1 provide the parts outside the CDR3, is DVKVTQSSRYLVKRTGEKVFLECVQDMDHENMFWYRQDPGLGLRLIYFSYDVKMKEKGDIPEGYSVSREKKERFSLILESASTNQTSMYLCASSPLGTANTEAFFGQGTRLTVV.

This clonotype appeared a few times. This chain connects TRBV27 to TRBJ2-5, with D tentatively TRBD1 (5 bases). CDR3 length: 15 residues. The V gene lost 5 bases and the J gene lost 0 bases, with 13 bases spanning the gap. Germline CDR1 reads MNHEY; CDR2 reads SMNVEV (reference sequence). The CDR3 spells CASSKTGTYQETQYF. The CDR3 region has the DNA TGTGCCAGCAGTAAAACAGGAACGTACCAAGAGACCCAGTACTTC.

V gene TRBV6-5 combines with J gene TRBJ2-3; a weak D match, TRBD2 (5 bases). Trimming removed 0 bases from V and 8 bases from J, with 15 bases in between. The CDR3 runs 15 residues. Per the germline V gene, CDR1 is MNHEY and CDR2 is SVGAGI. The CDR3 DNA reads as TGTGCCAGCAGTTACTCGTCGACGAGGGCGCTTACGCAGTATTTT. Translating it yields CASSYSSTRALTQYF.

This clonotype was counted between two and nine times. The chain recombines TRBV5-1 with TRBJ1-1; D ambiguous. This CDR3 contains 15 residues. Germline V gene data show CDR1 as SGHRS and CDR2 as YFSETQ. Trimming took off 0 bases at V and 4 bases at J, with 13 bases between the two ends. CDR3 sequence reads: CASSLAQTIGTEAFF. CDR3 sequence (DNA): TGCGCCAGCAGCTTGGCACAGACAATCGGCACTGAAGCTTTCTTT.

This clonotype has just a few counts. This chain uses TRBV12-3 or TRBV12-4 with TRBJ2-3; D ambiguous. The CDR3 loop spans 14 amino acids. V gave up 6 bases and J gave up 2 bases, with 12 bases separating them. The CDR3 DNA reads TGTGCCAGCAGCCCCCTACTGAACACAGATACGCAGTATTTT. This translates into CASSPLLNTDTQYF.

This clonotype was observed a handful of times. V gene TRBV5-1 combines with J gene TRBJ2-2; D may be TRBD1 (5 bases). CDR1 is SGHRS, CDR2 YFSETQ, per germline. The CDR3 contains 15 residues. V gave up 0 bases and J gave up 0 bases, with 6 bases separating them. CDR3 in DNA: TGCGCCAGCAGCTTGGCACAGGCGAACACCGGGGAGCTGTTTTTT. It specifies CASSLAQANTGELFF.

This clonotype was found many times. This chain connects TRBV7-2 to TRBJ2-7; 8 positions match TRBD1. This CDR3 contains 13 residues. V trimming: 1 base; J trimming: 6 bases; junction bases outside the gene matches: 2. Per germline, CDR1 SGHTA and CDR2 FQGNSA. The CDR3 DNA is TGTGCCAGCAGCTTAGGAACAGGGGGCGAGCAGTACGTC. Its translation is CASSLGTGGEQYV.

This clonotype was detected many times. The V gene is TRBV7-2, the J gene TRBJ2-3; 10 bases fit TRBD1. Germline V gives CDR1 SGHTA, CDR2 FQGNSA. After removal of 5 bases from V and 2 bases from J, the junction contained 7 bases not matched to a gene. CDR3 length: 16 amino acids. The CDR3 loop is CASSVTGGVVTDTQYF. As DNA, the CDR3 is TGTGCCAGCAGCGTGACAGGGGGCGTCGTCACAGATACGCAGTATTTT.

This sequence joins TRBV28 and TRBJ2-3, with 10 nucleotides matching TRBD2. Per germline, CDR1 MDHEN and CDR2 SYDVKM. Unmatched junction bases numbered 12, after V lost 5 bases and J lost 4 bases. The CDR3 runs 17 residues. CDR3 in amino acids: CASSPPDGTSDSDTQYF. In DNA form, the CDR3 reads TGTGCCAGCAGTCCACCCGACGGGACTAGCGACTCAGATACGCAGTATTTT.

This clonotype appeared a few times. V usage is TRBV7-2 and J usage is TRBJ1-1; 8 nucleotides align to TRBD1. The CDR3 is 14 residues long. Germline V gives CDR1 SGHTA, CDR2 FQGNSA. With 8 bases clipped from V and 4 bases from J, the junction kept 9 bases outside the gene matches. DNA of the CDR3: TGTGCCAGCGGGGGGCAGGGGGCGGCCACTGAAGCTTTCTTT. Translation gives CASGGQGAATEAFF.

This clonotype was recorded a few times. V usage is TRBV5-1 and J usage is TRBJ2-5; D not certain. CDR1 SGHRS and CDR2 YFSETQ come from the germline V gene. CDR3 length: 15 residues. The V end lost 2 bases, the J end lost 3 bases, and 14 bases lay between the germline ends. The CDR3 sequence is CASSLFQRQKETQYF. CDR3 nucleotides: TGCGCCAGCAGCTTATTTCAGAGACAAAAAGAGACCCAGTACTTC. Together with reference TRBV5-1 and TRBJ2-5, the CDR3 gives the full variable domain: KAGVTQTPRYLIKTRGQQVTLSCSPISGHRSVSWYQQTPGQGLQFLFEYFSETQRNKGNFPGRFSGRQFSNSRSEMNVSTLELGDSALYLCASSLFQRQKETQYFGPGTRLLVL.

This clonotype has ten or more counts. The chain has TRBV5-1 and TRBJ2-5, with D maybe TRBD2 (6 bases). V lost 7 bases and J 1 base, leaving 8 bases between the germline ends. The CDR3 is 12 amino acids. In germline, CDR1 is SGHRS, CDR2 YFSETQ. The CDR3 DNA reads TGCGCCAGCCGGGAGTTCCAAGAGACCCAGTACTTC. Its protein is CASREFQETQYF.

The table lists this clonotype with a few counts. The chain uses TRBV6-6 and TRBJ1-2; 9 positions match TRBD1. The length of the CDR3 is 15 residues. Germline V gene data show CDR1 as MNHNY and CDR2 as SVGAGI (reference sequence). V dropped 6 bases and J dropped 6; count of bases not matched to a gene: 11. The CDR3, as DNA: TGTGCCAGCAGCCTTGGGACAGGGAACTGGAATGGCTACACCTTC. Its protein product is CASSLGTGNWNGYTF.

This clonotype was observed a few times. The V call is TRBV27, the J call TRBJ1-6, with D possibly being TRBD1 (5 bases). V was trimmed by 5 bases and J by 7 bases, leaving 18 bases between them. Germline V CDR1 and CDR2: MNHEY, SMNVEV (reference sequence). The CDR3 length is 16 residues. The chain's CDR3 is CASSPTPQGANSPLHF. CDR3 DNA sequence: TGTGCCAGCAGTCCTACACCGCAGGGCGCAAATTCACCCCTCCACTTT.